This T cell receptor (beta chain) was identified in a study of control samples from healthy donors and cancer patients. This CDR3 is built from 14 residues. CDR1 and CDR2 from the germline V gene are LGHNT and FRNRAP. V was cut by 6 bases and J by 7 bases, with 13 bases left in between. Profiled with immunoSEQ multiplex PCR; TCRdb holds only in-frame clones, not every one. The table records fewer than 90,000 clones, about 87% of them present only once. The clonotype was recovered from a man in his fifties or sixties in good health. The chain is built from TRBV12-5 and TRBJ1-6; D possibly corresponds to TRBD1 (5 bases). Source material: blood. The CDR3 spells CASGPGTGNSPLHF. The CDR3 DNA sequence: TGTGCTAGTGGACCGGGGACGGGGAATTCACCCCTCCACTTT.